The clone carrying this T cell receptor beta chain was picked up one time. Its specificity is unknown. Sequenced by immunoSEQ multiplex PCR; TCRdb stores in-frame clones only, minus some. Of some 2.4 million clones listed, roughly 93% are singletons. These data are taken from a study of shared clonotypes between healthy human individuals. Across the study: Donors consisted of a couple of women and a few men between 18 and 49. Study-level points and caveats: Some clonotypes were shared by all four sorted-subset donors, while others were not shared. The non-shared ones had lower generation probabilities than the shared ones.

V lost 5 bases, J lost 3 bases, and 11 bases lay in between. Germline V gives CDR1 SGHTA, CDR2 FQGTGA. This CDR3 contains 13 residues. Into CD45RA+ naive and CD45RA-negative memory subsets, the CD4+ cells were split. The chain employs TRBV7-3 and TRBJ2-7, with D possibly TRBD2 on 6 matching bases. The specimen was naive CD4+ T cells from PBMCs. Subset indicated: CD45RA+ positively selected. The clonotype originates from a man aged 18-30 years in good health. Some clones in this sample may be carry-over from other donors' samples. This CDR3 reads CASSLPGGYEQYF. The CDR3 coding sequence is TGTGCCAGCAGCCTACCCGGGGGCTACGAGCAGTACTTC.